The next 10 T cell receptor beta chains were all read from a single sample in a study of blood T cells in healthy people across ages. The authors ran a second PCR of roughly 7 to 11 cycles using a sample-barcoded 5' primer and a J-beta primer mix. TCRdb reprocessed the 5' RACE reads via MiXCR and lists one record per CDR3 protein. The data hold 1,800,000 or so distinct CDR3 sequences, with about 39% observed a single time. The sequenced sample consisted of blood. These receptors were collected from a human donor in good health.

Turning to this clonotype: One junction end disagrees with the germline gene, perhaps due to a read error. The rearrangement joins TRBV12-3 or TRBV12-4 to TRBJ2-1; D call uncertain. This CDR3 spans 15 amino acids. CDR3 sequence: CASSPPSRVRNGQFF. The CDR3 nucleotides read TGTGCCAGCAGCCCCCCCTCTAGGGTAAGGAATGGGCAGTTCTTC.

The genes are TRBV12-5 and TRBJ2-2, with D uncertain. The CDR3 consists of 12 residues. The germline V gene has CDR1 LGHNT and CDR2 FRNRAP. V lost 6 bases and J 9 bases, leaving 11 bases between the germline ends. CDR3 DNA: TGTGCTAGTGGGCCTACAGCCCGGGAGCTGTTTTTT. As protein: CASGPTARELFF.

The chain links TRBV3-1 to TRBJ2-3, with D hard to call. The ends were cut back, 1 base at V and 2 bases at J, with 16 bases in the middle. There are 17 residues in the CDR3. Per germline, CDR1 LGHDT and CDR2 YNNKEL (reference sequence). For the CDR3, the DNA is TGTGCCAGCAGCCAAGGGTCCGGACGGACCAACACAGATACGCAGTATTTT. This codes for CASSQGSGRTNTDTQYF.

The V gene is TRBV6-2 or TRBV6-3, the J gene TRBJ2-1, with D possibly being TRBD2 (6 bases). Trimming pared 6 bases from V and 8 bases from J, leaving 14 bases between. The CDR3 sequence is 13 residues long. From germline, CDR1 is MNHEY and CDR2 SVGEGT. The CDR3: CASRRGRWDEQFF. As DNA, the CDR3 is TGTGCCAGCAGGCGGGGCCGGTGGGATGAGCAGTTCTTC.

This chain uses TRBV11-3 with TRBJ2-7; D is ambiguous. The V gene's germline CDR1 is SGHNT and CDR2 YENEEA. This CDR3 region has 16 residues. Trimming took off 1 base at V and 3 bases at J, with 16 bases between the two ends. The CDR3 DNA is TGTGCCAGCAGCTTAGGATCTTTTCGGAAGGACTACGAGCAGTACTTC. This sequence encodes CASSLGSFRKDYEQYF.

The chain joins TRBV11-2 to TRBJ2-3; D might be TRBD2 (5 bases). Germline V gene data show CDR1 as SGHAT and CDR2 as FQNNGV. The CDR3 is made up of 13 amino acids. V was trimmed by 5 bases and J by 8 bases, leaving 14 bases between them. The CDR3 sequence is CASSPQVEGTQYF. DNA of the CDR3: TGTGCCAGCAGCCCCCAAGTTGAGGGTACGCAGTATTTT.

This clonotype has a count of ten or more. CDR3 in DNA: TGTGCCAGCAGCTTAGGGATTTCATCCTACGAGCAGTACTTC. Its translation is CASSLGISSYEQYF. This chain joins TRBV11-2 and TRBJ2-7; D is unclear. The CDR3 is made up of 14 amino acids. V was pared by 1 base and J by 1 base, with 8 bases between. CDR1 is SGHAT, CDR2 FQNNGV, per germline.

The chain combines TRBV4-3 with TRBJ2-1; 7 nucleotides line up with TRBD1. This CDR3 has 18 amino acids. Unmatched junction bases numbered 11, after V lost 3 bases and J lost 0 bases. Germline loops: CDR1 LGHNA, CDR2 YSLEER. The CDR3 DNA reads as TGCGCCAGCAGCCACTCCTGGACAGGTGTTAGCTCCTACAATGAGCAGTTCTTC. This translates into CASSHSWTGVSSYNEQFF.

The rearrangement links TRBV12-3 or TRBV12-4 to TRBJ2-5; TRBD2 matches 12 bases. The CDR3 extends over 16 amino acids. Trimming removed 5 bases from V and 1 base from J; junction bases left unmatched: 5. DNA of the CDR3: TGTGCCAGCAGTCCCGGACTAGCGGGGACCCAAGAGACCCAGTACTTC. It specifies CASSPGLAGTQETQYF.

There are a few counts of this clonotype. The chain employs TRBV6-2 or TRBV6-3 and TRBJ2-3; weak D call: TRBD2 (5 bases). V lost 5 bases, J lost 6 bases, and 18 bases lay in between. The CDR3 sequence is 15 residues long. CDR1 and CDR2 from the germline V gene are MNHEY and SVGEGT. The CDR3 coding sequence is TGTGCCAGCAGTCCTCGGACTGTTGATAGGGATACGCAGTATTTT. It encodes CASSPRTVDRDTQYF.